A single sample gave rise to the 13 T cell receptor beta chains below, sequenced in a study of cytomegalovirus exposure and HLA in healthy donors. It was with 60 Vbeta and 13 Jbeta primers that the PCR ran. The table came from immunoSEQ multiplex PCR; TCRdb's copy has only in-frame clones and leaves some out. This sample has approximately 120,000 clones, with 70% to 80% found just once. The sequencing input was PBMCs. The receptors derive from a woman in her fifties or sixties in good health and CMV-seropositive.

The rearrangement uses TRBV5-1 and TRBJ2-7, with D tentatively TRBD1 (6 bases). Trimming cost V 4 bases and J 3 bases, with 14 bases left between them. Per the germline V gene, CDR1 is SGHRS and CDR2 is YFSETQ. The CDR3 sequence is 14 residues long. The CDR3 DNA reads TGCGCCAGCAGCCCCCGGACAGAGAGCTACGAGCAGTACTTC. This encodes CASSPRTESYEQYF. Combining the CDR3 with reference TRBV5-1 and TRBJ2-7 gives the whole variable domain KAGVTQTPRYLIKTRGQQVTLSCSPISGHRSVSWYQQTPGQGLQFLFEYFSETQRNKGNFPGRFSGRQFSNSRSEMNVSTLELGDSALYLCASSPRTESYEQYFGPGTRLTVT.

The chain uses TRBV7-2 and TRBJ2-7; TRBD1 matches at 8 bases. The length of the CDR3 is 13 residues. With 6 bases clipped from V and 3 bases from J, the junction kept 4 bases outside the gene matches. Germline CDR1 and CDR2: SGHTA and FQGNSA. CDR3 nucleotide sequence: TGTGCCAGCAGTCCGGACAGGGTCTACGAGCAGTACTTC. Translating it yields CASSPDRVYEQYF.

The V call is TRBV19, the J call TRBJ1-1; 7 bases are shared with TRBD1. Per the germline V gene, CDR1 is LNHDA and CDR2 is SQIVND (reference sequence). Unmatched junction bases numbered 1, after V lost 6 bases and J lost 0 bases. The CDR3 extends over 13 amino acids. This CDR3 is CASRGQLNTEAFF. The DNA of the CDR3 is TGTGCCAGTAGGGGACAGCTGAACACTGAAGCTTTCTTT.

The genes are TRBV18 and TRBJ1-3, with 9 bases identical to TRBD1. V was clipped by 3 bases and J by 2 bases; unmatched bases: 11. The CDR3 consists of 18 residues. Germline loops: CDR1 KGHSH, CDR2 LQKENI. The CDR3 protein is CASSPHGGTGLAGNTIYF. As DNA, the CDR3 is TGTGCCAGCTCACCCCACGGCGGGACAGGGTTAGCTGGAAACACCATATATTTT.

The chain has TRBV11-2 and TRBJ1-1, with TRBD1 identical over 10 bases. The V gene end was trimmed by 5 bases and the J gene end by 3 bases; junction bases not matched to a gene: 3. The CDR3 is 14 residues long. Germline V lookup: CDR1 SGHAT, CDR2 FQNNGV. CDR3 in amino acids: CASSRDRGYTEAFF. In DNA, the CDR3 is TGTGCCAGCAGCCGGGACAGGGGATACACTGAAGCTTTCTTT. Using reference TRBV11-2 and TRBJ1-1 for the parts outside the CDR3, the full variable domain is EAGVAQSPRYKIIEKRQSVAFWCNPISGHATLYWYQQILGQGPKLLIQFQNNGVVDDSQLPKDRFSAERLKGVDSTLKIQPAKLEDSAVYLCASSRDRGYTEAFFGQGTRLTVV.

In this sample, this clone turned up many times. The chain couples TRBV5-4 to TRBJ2-2; 8 bases are a match to TRBD1. The CDR3 is 16 amino acids. The ends lost 4 bases at V and 2 bases at J; junction bases unmatched: 7. In germline, CDR1 is SGHNT, CDR2 YYREEE (reference sequence). The DNA of the CDR3 is TGTGCCAGCAGCCCATCGACAGGGGTCAACACCGGGGAGCTGTTTTTT. Translation gives CASSPSTGVNTGELFF. Variable domain in full (rest from reference TRBV5-4 and TRBJ2-2): ETGVTQSPTHLIKTRGQQVTLRCSSQSGHNTVSWYQQALGQGPQFIFQYYREEENGRGNFPPRFSGLQFPNYSSELNVNALELDDSALYLCASSPSTGVNTGELFFGEGSRLTVL.

This clone showed up just once. The V call is TRBV6-1, the J call TRBJ1-5, with 9 bases fitting TRBD1. Unmatched junction bases numbered 6, after V lost 8 bases and J lost 1 base. The length of the CDR3 is 15 residues. Germline V gene lookup returns CDR1 MNHNS and CDR2 SASEGT. The CDR3 reads CASEDRGTSNQPQHF. In DNA form, the CDR3 reads TGTGCCAGCGAAGACAGGGGGACGAGCAATCAGCCCCAGCATTTT.

The chain is built from TRBV7-2 and TRBJ1-4; 7 bases map to TRBD1. Per the germline V gene, CDR1 is SGHTA and CDR2 is FQGNSA. V was clipped by 0 bases and J by 8 bases; unmatched bases: 6. The CDR3 contains 15 residues. Here the CDR3 DNA reads TGTGCCAGCAGCTTAGCGACAGGGATTTTAGAAAAACTGTTTTTT. It encodes CASSLATGILEKLFF.

The chain is built from TRBV5-8 and TRBJ1-6, with 9 nucleotides matching TRBD1. The V gene's germline CDR1 is SGHTS and CDR2 YDEGEE. This CDR3 is 15 amino acids long. V shed 7 bases, J shed 8 bases, and the junction held 10 bases outside the gene matches. The CDR3 region is CASCLRGQGYSPLHF. The CDR3 region has the DNA TGTGCCAGCTGCCTTAGGGGACAGGGCTATTCACCCCTCCACTTT.

A single count supports this clone. The chain uses TRBV18 and TRBJ2-3, with TRBD2 matching over 7 bases. The CDR3 has 13 residues. V lost 6 bases to trimming and J lost 4 bases; unmatched junction nucleotides: 4. Germline V gene data show CDR1 as KGHSH and CDR2 as LQKENI. The CDR3 DNA reads TGTGCCAGCTCTCAGCGGGATGCAGATACGCAGTATTTT. It codes for CASSQRDADTQYF. The full variable domain, with the rest looked up from reference TRBV18 and TRBJ2-3, is NAGVMQNPRHLVRRRGQEARLRCSPMKGHSHVYWYRQLPEEGLKFMVYLQKENIIDESGMPKERFSAEFPKEGPSILRIQQVVRGDSAAYFCASSQRDADTQYFGPGTRLTVL.

CDR3 amino acids: CASSLALVSPGELFF. CDR3 coding DNA: TGTGCCAGCAGCTTAGCGCTAGTATCCCCCGGGGAGCTGTTTTTT. The J gene is TRBJ2-2, the V gene TRBV11-2, with D unclear. The V and J ends lost 1 base and 6 bases respectively, with 12 bases between them. CDR1 is SGHAT and CDR2 is FQNNGV in the germline V gene. CDR3 length: 15 amino acids.

This CDR3 reads CASSLVSSGRAGEQYF. In DNA, the CDR3 is TGTGCCAGCAGCTTAGTTTCTAGCGGGAGGGCGGGGGAGCAGTACTTC. The chain links TRBV7-9 to TRBJ2-7, with 12 bases identical to TRBD2. Germline V gene sequence: CDR1 SEHNR, CDR2 FQNEAQ (reference sequence). This CDR3 contains 16 residues. The V gene end was trimmed by 1 base and the J gene end by 7 bases; junction bases not matched to a gene: 8.

In its sample, this clone was seen a few times. The V gene is TRBV6-1, the J gene TRBJ1-2; D is possibly TRBD1 (5 bases). The CDR3 covers 14 residues. Trimming took off 8 bases at V and 2 bases at J, with 15 bases between the two ends. Germline-derived CDR1 and CDR2 are MNHNS and SASEGT. In nucleotides, the CDR3 is TGTGCCAGCTCGGGACTTCCAGGAAACTATGGCTACACCTTC. This gives the protein CASSGLPGNYGYTF.